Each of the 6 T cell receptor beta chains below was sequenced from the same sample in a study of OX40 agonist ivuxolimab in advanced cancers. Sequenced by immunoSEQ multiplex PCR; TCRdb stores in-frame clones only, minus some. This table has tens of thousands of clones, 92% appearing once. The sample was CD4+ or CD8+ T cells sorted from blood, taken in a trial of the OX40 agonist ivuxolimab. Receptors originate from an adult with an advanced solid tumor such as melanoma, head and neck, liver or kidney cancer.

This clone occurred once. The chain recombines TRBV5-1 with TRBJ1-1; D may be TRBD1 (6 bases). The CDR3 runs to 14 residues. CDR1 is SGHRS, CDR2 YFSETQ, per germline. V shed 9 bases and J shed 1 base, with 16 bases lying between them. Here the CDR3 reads CATQGTTGNTEAFF. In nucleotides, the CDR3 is TGCGCCACTCAGGGAACGACAGGGAACACTGAAGCTTTCTTT.

The CDR3 DNA is TGTGCCAGTAGGCGCCCAGCTAGCTATGGCTACACCTTC. Translating it yields CASRRPASYGYTF. The chain joins TRBV19 to TRBJ1-2; D unresolved. CDR1 is LNHDA and CDR2 is SQIVND in the germline V gene (reference sequence). V gave up 6 bases and J gave up 4 bases, with 12 bases separating them. The CDR3 runs to 13 residues.

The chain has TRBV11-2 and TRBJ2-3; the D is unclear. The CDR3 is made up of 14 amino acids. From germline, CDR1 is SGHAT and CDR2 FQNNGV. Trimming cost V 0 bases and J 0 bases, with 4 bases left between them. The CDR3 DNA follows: TGTGCCAGCAGCTTAGATCGGAGCACAGATACGCAGTATTTT. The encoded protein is CASSLDRSTDTQYF.

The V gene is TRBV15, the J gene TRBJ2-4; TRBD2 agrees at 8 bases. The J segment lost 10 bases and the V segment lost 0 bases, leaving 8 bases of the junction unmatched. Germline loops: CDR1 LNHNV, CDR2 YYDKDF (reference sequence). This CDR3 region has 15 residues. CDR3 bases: TGTGCCACCAGCAGAGACCGGGGGGGTTTTAGAATTCAGTACTTC. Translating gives CATSRDRGGFRIQYF. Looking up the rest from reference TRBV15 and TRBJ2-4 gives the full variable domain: DAMVIQNPRYQVTQFGKPVTLSCSQTLNHNVMYWYQQKSSQAPKLLFHYYDKDFNNEADTPDNFQSRRPNTSFCFLDIRSPGLGDTAMYLCATSRDRGGFRIQYFGAGTRLSVL.

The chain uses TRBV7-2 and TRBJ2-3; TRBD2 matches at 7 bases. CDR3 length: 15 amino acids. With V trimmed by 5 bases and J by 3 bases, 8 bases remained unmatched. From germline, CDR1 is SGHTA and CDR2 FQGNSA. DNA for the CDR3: TGTGCCAGCAGCCCCCCCCTGGGAGGGACAGATACGCAGTATTTT. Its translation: CASSPPLGGTDTQYF.

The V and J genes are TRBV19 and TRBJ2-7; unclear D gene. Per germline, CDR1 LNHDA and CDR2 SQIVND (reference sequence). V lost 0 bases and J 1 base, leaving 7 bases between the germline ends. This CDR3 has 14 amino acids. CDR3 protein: CASSIDFRSYEQYF. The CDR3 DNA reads TGTGCCAGTAGTATAGATTTCAGATCCTACGAGCAGTACTTC.